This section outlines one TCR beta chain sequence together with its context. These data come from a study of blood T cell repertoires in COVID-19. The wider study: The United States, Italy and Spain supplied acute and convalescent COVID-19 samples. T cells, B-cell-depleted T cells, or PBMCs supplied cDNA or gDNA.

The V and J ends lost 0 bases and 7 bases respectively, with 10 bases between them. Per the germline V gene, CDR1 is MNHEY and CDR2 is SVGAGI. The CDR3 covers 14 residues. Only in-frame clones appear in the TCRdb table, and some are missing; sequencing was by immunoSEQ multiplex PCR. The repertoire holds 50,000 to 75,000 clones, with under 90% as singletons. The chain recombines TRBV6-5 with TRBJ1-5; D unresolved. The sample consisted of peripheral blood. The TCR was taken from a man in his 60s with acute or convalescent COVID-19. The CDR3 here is CASSYSRVGQPQHF. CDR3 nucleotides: TGTGCCAGCAGTTACTCACGGGTCGGCCAGCCCCAGCATTTT.